One and the same sample provided the 5 T cell receptor beta chains below, sequenced in a study of identical twins. Using its own MiXCR run on the 5' RACE reads, TCRdb lists one record per CDR3 protein. The table lists about 450,000 distinct CDR3 sequences, 15% to 20% of them singletons. Sequencing used naive T cells sorted from blood. Receptors were obtained from a man aged 45-60 years in good health.

This clonotype was detected a few times. V and J are TRBV27 and TRBJ2-1; D may be TRBD1 (5 bases). V gave up 5 bases and J gave up 3 bases, with 14 bases separating them. Germline values: CDR1 MNHEY, CDR2 SMNVEV (reference sequence). CDR3 length: 15 amino acids. The CDR3 sequence is CASSQKDTFYNEQFF. The CDR3 DNA sequence: TGTGCCAGCAGTCAAAAGGACACATTCTACAATGAGCAGTTCTTC.

This sequence joins TRBV5-1 and TRBJ2-3, with a weak D call TRBD1 (6 bases). The length of the CDR3 is 15 residues. V was trimmed by 4 bases and J by 2 bases, leaving 14 bases between them. The germline V gene encodes CDR1 SGHRS and CDR2 YFSETQ. The CDR3 region is CASSQQGPDTDTQYF. DNA of the CDR3: TGCGCCAGCAGCCAGCAGGGGCCTGACACAGATACGCAGTATTTT.

This clonotype was seen at least ten times. The chain has TRBV20-1 and TRBJ2-1, with 10 bases lining up with TRBD2. From germline, CDR1 is DFQATT and CDR2 SNEGSKA (reference sequence). The V gene end was trimmed by 5 bases and the J gene end by 1 base; junction bases not matched to a gene: 8. The CDR3 loop spans 16 amino acids. CDR3 in amino acids: CSARSGGTESYNEQFF. The DNA for the CDR3 is TGCAGTGCTCGTAGCGGGGGGACTGAATCCTACAATGAGCAGTTCTTC.

This clonotype was seen a few times. The chain is built from TRBV7-9 and TRBJ1-6; perhaps TRBD1 as D (5 bases). Germline V CDR1 and CDR2: SEHNR, FQNEAQ (reference sequence). There are 14 residues in the CDR3. V was clipped by 2 bases and J by 10 bases, with 12 bases between them. CDR3 nucleotide sequence: TGTGCCAGCAGCTTAAGGCAGGGAGGATCACCCCTCCACTTT. Protein: CASSLRQGGSPLHF.

The chain carries TRBV5-1 and TRBJ1-2, with 9 bases matching TRBD1. With 0 bases clipped from V and 7 bases from J, the junction kept 7 bases outside the gene matches. Germline assignment: CDR1 SGHRS and CDR2 YFSETQ. The CDR3 consists of 15 residues. CDR3 region: CASSLDNTGGFGYTF. The CDR3 nucleotides are TGCGCCAGCAGCTTGGACAATACAGGGGGCTTTGGCTACACCTTC.